This T cell receptor (beta chain) was sequenced during a study of CD8+ T cells in alopecia areata. The study, taken as a whole, reports: Sequencing of scalp tissue also captures the resident alphabeta T cells of normal skin. Clonality exceeded that of normal scalp in lesional scalp, most notably in alopecia totalis/universalis.

A word on this clone: Its antigen remains unidentified.

As for treatment: oral pan-JAK inhibitor, 5-10 mg twice daily. Germline V CDR1 and CDR2: SEHNR, FQNEAQ (reference sequence). V was clipped by 1 base and J by 3 bases, with 10 bases between them. The CDR3 sequence is 14 residues long. cDNA prepared by RNA extraction and subsequent reverse transcription served as the template for sequencing. Only in-frame clones appear in the TCRdb table, and some are missing; sequencing was by immunoSEQ multiplex PCR. The top ten hold approximately 11% of the sample, which has roughly 200,000 clones, around half seen once. V gene TRBV7-9 combines with J gene TRBJ2-7; D gene uncertain. Sequencing was performed on CD8+ T cells sorted from blood, taken at week 24, from a patient treated with tofacitinib. This TCR derives from a human donor with alopecia areata. CDR3 loop: CASSLEGTGYEQYF. The CDR3 region has the DNA TGTGCCAGCAGCTTAGAAGGCACGGGCTACGAGCAGTACTTC.